This entry concerns a single TCR beta chain. The sample belongs to a study of cytomegalovirus exposure and HLA in healthy donors. TCRdb keeps only in-frame clones here, not all; method: immunoSEQ multiplex PCR. The top ten hold more than 8.5% of the sample, which has 150,000 to 200,000 clones, almost 85% seen once. CDR1 is MNHEY and CDR2 is SVGAGI in the germline V gene. This CDR3 contains 14 residues. With 2 bases removed from V and 8 bases from J, the gap between germline ends came to 15 bases. V gene TRBV6-5 combines with J gene TRBJ1-2; a weak D match, TRBD1 (5 bases). The sequence came from a man aged 25 to 40 in good health and CMV-seropositive. Source material: PBMCs. The CDR3 loop reads CASSYGREAGGYTF. The CDR3 DNA is TGTGCCAGCAGTTACGGGCGGGAGGCAGGGGGCTACACCTTC.